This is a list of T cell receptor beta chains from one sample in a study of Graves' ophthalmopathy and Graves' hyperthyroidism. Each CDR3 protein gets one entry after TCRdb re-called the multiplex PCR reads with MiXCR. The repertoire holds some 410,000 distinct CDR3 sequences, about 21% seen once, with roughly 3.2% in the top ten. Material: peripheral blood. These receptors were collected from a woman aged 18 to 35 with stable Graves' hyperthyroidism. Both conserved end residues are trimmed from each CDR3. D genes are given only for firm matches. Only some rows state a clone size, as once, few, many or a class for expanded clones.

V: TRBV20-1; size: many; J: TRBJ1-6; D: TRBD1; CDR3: SASTGDSHGYLSPLH
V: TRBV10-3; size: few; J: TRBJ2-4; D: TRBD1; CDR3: AISRDRGPRDIQY
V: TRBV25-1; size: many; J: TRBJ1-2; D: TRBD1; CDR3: ASSDTRTGGGYT
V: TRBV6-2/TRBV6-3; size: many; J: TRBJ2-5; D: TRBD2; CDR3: ASRSGLAGVGETQY
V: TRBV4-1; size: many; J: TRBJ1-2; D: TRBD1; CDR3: ASSQGPTGDYGYT
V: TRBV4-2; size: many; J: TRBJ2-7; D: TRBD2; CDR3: ASSQGGLAVFYEQY
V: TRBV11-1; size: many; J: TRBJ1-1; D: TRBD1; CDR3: ASSLAPPGQGNTEAF
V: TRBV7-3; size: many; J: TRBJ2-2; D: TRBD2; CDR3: ASSLRAGGDTGELF
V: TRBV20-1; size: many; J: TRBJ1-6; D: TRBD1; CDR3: SAPRLVGTVNSPLH
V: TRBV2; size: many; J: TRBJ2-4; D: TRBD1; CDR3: ASSGQGVNIKY
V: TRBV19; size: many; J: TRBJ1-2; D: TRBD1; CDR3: ASRIPGTEYYGYT
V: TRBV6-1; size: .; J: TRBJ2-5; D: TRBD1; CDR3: ASSDRDRVNQY
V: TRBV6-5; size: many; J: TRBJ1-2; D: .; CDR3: ASSYGGGTGGYT
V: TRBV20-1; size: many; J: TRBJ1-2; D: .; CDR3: SARRDRTRGYT
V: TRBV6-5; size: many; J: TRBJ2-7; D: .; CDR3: ASSYSSGTGQYEQY
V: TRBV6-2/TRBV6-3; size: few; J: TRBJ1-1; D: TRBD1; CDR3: ASSYRGPEAF
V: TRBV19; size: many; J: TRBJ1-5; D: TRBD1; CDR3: ASTPGTGDNQPQH
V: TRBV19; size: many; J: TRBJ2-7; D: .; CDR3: ASSFRTDYEQY
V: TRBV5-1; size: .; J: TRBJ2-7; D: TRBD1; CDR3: ASSLAPGQGEGYEQY
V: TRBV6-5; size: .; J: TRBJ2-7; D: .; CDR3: ASSSPPGTAGEQY
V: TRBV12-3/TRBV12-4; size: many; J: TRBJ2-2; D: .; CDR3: ASRFGAGELF
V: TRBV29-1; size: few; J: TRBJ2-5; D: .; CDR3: SVEAPGVGTQY
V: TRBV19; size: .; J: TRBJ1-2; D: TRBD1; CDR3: ASRTGQANYGYT
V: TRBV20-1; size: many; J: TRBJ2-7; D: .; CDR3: SARDKGAIRIYEQY
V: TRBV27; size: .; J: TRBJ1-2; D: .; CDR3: ASSLSTGDGYT
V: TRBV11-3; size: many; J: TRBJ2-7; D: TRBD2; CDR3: ASSLGPAGGPYEQY
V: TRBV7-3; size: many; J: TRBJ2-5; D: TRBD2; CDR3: ASSLIGGSGETQY
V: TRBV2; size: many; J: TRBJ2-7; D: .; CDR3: ASRISGSRSYEQY
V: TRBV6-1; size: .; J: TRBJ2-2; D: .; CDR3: ASSPRPDANTGELF
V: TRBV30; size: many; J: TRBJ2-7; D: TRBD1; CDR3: AWRGDSYEQY
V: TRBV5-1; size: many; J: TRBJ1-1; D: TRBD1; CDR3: ASSLGTVNTEAF
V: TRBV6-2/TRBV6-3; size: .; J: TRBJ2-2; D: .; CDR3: ASRRLRHGELF
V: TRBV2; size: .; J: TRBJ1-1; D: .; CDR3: ASRVDGHIEAF
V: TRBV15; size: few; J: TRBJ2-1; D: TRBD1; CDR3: ATSRDPTGVNEQF
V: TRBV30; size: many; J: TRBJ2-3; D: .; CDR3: AWSVRTDTQY
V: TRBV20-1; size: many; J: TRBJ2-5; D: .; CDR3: SARDSRSSQETQY
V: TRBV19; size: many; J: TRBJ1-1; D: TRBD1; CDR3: ASSPGTEAEAF
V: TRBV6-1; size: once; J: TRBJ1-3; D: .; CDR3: ASSTENSGNTIY
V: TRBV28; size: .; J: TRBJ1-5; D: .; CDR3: ASRYPPRDPYSNQPQH
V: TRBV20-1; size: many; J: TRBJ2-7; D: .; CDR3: SARELAGYEQY